Below, 16 T cell receptor beta chains from the same sample are listed, as sequenced in a study of T cells in tuberculosis. Here immunoSEQ multiplex PCR was the method, and the copy in TCRdb shows in-frame clones only, minus some. The sample lists 30,000 to 35,000 clones, roughly nine tenths seen once, with roughly 2% in the top ten. Sequenced sample: PBMCs. The receptor set was obtained from a donor between 10 and 35 years old with latent tuberculosis or without tuberculosis infection.

The chain is built from TRBV10-1 and TRBJ2-3; D is uncertain. Germline V gene data show CDR1 as WNHNN and CDR2 as SYGVQD (reference sequence). Trimming removed 4 bases at V and 0 bases at J, with 14 bases between. This CDR3 has 16 amino acids. Here the CDR3 DNA reads TGCGCCAGCAGTGCTACAGTTCCTACTAGCACAGATACGCAGTATTTT. Translation: CASSATVPTSTDTQYF.

The chain has TRBV11-2 and TRBJ2-7; 7 nucleotides agree with TRBD1. Per germline, CDR1 SGHAT and CDR2 FQNNGV. The CDR3 runs to 18 residues. The junction had 18 bases not matched to a gene; V was cut back by 5 bases and J by 2 bases. This CDR3 is CASSKLLYPQGETYEQYF. In nucleotides, the CDR3 is TGTGCCAGCAGCAAACTATTGTATCCCCAGGGGGAGACCTACGAGCAGTACTTC.

The gene calls are TRBV4-2 and TRBJ2-3, with 9 bases aligning to TRBD2. The CDR3 loop spans 17 amino acids. Germline V gene sequence: CDR1 LGHNA, CDR2 YNFKEQ. V was clipped by 0 bases and J by 2 bases; unmatched bases: 6. CDR3 bases: TGTGCCAGCAGCCAAGATTTCCTAGCGGGAACCACAGATACGCAGTATTTT. It specifies CASSQDFLAGTTDTQYF.

The rearrangement uses TRBV27 and TRBJ1-6; tentatively, D is TRBD1 (5 bases). V lost 5 bases to trimming and J lost 6 bases, with 11 bases between them. This CDR3 is 14 amino acids long. In germline, CDR1 is MNHEY, CDR2 SMNVEV (reference sequence). CDR3 sequence reads: CASSEGHSNSPLHF. CDR3 in DNA: TGTGCCAGCAGTGAAGGACACAGTAATTCACCCCTCCACTTT.

J is TRBJ2-4 and V is TRBV11-2; no clear D gene. V dropped 1 base and J dropped 2 bases, with 12 bases sitting between them. This CDR3 region has 16 residues. Per the germline V gene, CDR1 is SGHAT and CDR2 is FQNNGV. CDR3 residues: CASSLGLGRTKNIQYF. In DNA, the CDR3 is TGTGCCAGCAGCTTAGGCCTGGGCAGAACCAAAAACATTCAGTACTTC.

V is TRBV5-6 and J is TRBJ1-1; 7 nucleotides line up with TRBD1. The CDR3 covers 14 residues. Trimming removed 4 bases from V and 4 bases from J; junction bases left unmatched: 7. CDR1 SGHDT and CDR2 YYEEEE come from the germline V gene. The CDR3: CASSQTGDPTEAFF. Here the CDR3 DNA reads TGTGCCAGCAGCCAAACAGGGGACCCCACTGAAGCTTTCTTT.

The chain couples TRBV23-1 to TRBJ1-5; a possible D gene is TRBD1 (6 bases). TRBV23-1 is reported as an ORF; its role is uncertain. The CDR3 is made up of 17 amino acids. V lost 7 bases and J 2 bases, leaving 21 bases between the germline ends. The CDR3 DNA is TGCGCCAGCATCGACGGGGGGCCTACAGGCCGCAATCAGCCCCAGCATTTT. This encodes CASIDGGPTGRNQPQHF.

The V and J genes are TRBV7-6 and TRBJ2-5, with 11 bases that match TRBD2. The CDR3 extends over 15 amino acids. The trim removed 4 bases at V and 5 bases at J, leaving 6 bases unmatched. Germline V CDR1 and CDR2: SGHVS, FNYEAQ. The chain's CDR3 is CASSSPTSGMETQYF. Written as DNA, the CDR3 is TGTGCCAGCAGCTCCCCGACTAGCGGGATGGAGACCCAGTACTTC. The full variable domain, with the rest looked up from reference TRBV7-6 and TRBJ2-5, is GAGVSQSPRYKVTKRGQDVALRCDPISGHVSLYWYRQALGQGPEFLTYFNYEAQQDKSGLPNDRFSAERPEGSISTLTIQRTEQRDSAMYRCASSSPTSGMETQYFGPGTRLLVL.

V gene TRBV4-2 combines with J gene TRBJ1-3, with unresolved D. The CDR3 runs to 16 residues. Trimming removed 0 bases at V and 4 bases at J, with 13 bases between. Germline CDR1 LGHNA, CDR2 YNFKEQ. The CDR3 coding sequence is TGTGCCAGCAGCCAAGACCCCCTGGGCAGCGGAAACACCATATATTTT. Its translation: CASSQDPLGSGNTIYF.

The chain carries TRBV25-1 and TRBJ2-4, with 10 nucleotides matching TRBD1. Germline CDR1 is MGHDK and CDR2 is SYGVNS. V lost 4 bases, J lost 8 bases, and 5 bases stayed unmatched. CDR3 length equals 14 residues. CDR3 loop: CASSGQGARDIQYF. The DNA for the CDR3 is TGTGCCAGCAGTGGACAGGGGGCGAGAGACATTCAGTACTTC.

For the CDR3, the DNA is TGTGCCAGCAGTCTAGCGGGAGGGGACAATGAGCAGTTCTTC. It codes for CASSLAGGDNEQFF. The chain uses TRBV6-5 and TRBJ2-1, with 12 bases identical to TRBD2. V dropped 5 bases and J dropped 5; count of bases not matched to a gene: 1. CDR1 and CDR2 (germline): MNHEY, SVGAGI. The CDR3 has 14 residues.

This rearrangement joins TRBV27 to TRBJ2-3; D not certain. Trimming pared 5 bases from V and 4 bases from J, leaving 19 bases between. Germline CDR1 is MNHEY and CDR2 is SMNVEV (reference sequence). This CDR3 region has 16 residues. The CDR3 DNA follows: TGTGCCAGCAGTCCCAAAGCTCTGGAGAGCGCAGATACGCAGTATTTT. Its protein is CASSPKALESADTQYF.

In this sample, this clone turned up once. This rearrangement joins TRBV5-1 to TRBJ2-7; 14 nucleotides match TRBD2. This CDR3 contains 16 residues. Losses at the gene ends were 5 bases for V and 9 bases for J; bases not matched to a gene: 13. Germline-derived CDR1 and CDR2 are SGHRS and YFSETQ. CDR3 coding DNA: TGCGCCAGCAGTCTTTTCACCGGGACTAGCGGGAGTTGGCAGTACTTC. This gives the protein CASSLFTGTSGSWQYF.

The chain joins TRBV7-8 to TRBJ2-7, with D possibly being TRBD2 (6 bases). The CDR3 is 13 residues long. With 3 bases removed from V and 3 bases from J, the gap between germline ends came to 9 bases. Germline assignment: CDR1 SGHVS and CDR2 FQNEAQ. The CDR3 sequence: CASSLTSNYEQYF. The DNA for the CDR3 is TGTGCCAGCAGCTTGACTAGTAACTACGAGCAGTACTTC.

The gene calls are TRBV7-9 and TRBJ2-1, with 8 nucleotides matching TRBD2. This CDR3 comprises 16 residues. Germline V gene data show CDR1 as SEHNR and CDR2 as FQNEAQ (reference sequence). J lost 5 bases, V lost 1 base, and 7 bases had no gene match. The CDR3 spells CASSLEGLGYNNEQFF. CDR3 sequence (DNA): TGTGCCAGCAGCTTAGAGGGACTAGGTTACAACAATGAGCAGTTCTTC.

The V call is TRBV2, the J call TRBJ2-3; 12 bases fit TRBD2. The CDR3 sequence is 16 residues long. Looked up from germline, CDR1 is SNHLY and CDR2 is FYNNEI. J gave up 6 bases and V 7 bases, and 11 bases lay outside the gene matches. The CDR3 bases are TGTGCCAGCAAGTGGGCCGGACTAGCGGGGAGGGATACGCAGTATTTT. Its protein is CASKWAGLAGRDTQYF.